Below, 5 T cell receptor beta chains from the same sample are listed, as sequenced in a study of shared clonotypes between healthy human individuals. Clones were sequenced by immunoSEQ multiplex PCR, and TCRdb holds only the in-frame ones, with some missing. The sample shows 2 million to 2.5 million clones, 90% to 97% of them seen only once. Sequenced input: naive CD4+ T cells sorted from blood. Subset meaning: CD45RA+ positively selected. These receptors were obtained from a man aged 18-30 years in good health.

This chain links TRBV19 with TRBJ1-1; 8 bases match TRBD1. J was trimmed by 1 base and V by 3 bases; bases with no gene match: 1. CDR3 length: 14 residues. CDR1 is LNHDA and CDR2 is SQIVND in the germline V gene (reference sequence). This CDR3 reads CASSMDRANTEAFF. CDR3 DNA: TGTGCCAGTAGTATGGACAGGGCGAACACTGAAGCTTTCTTT.

In the case of this clone: The junction departs from germline at one end; a sequencing error may be responsible. The rearrangement uses TRBV6-1 and TRBJ1-3; no clear D. CDR3 length equals 16 residues. CDR1 and CDR2 (germline): MNHNS, SASEGT. CDR3 in DNA: TGTGCCAGCAGTGAACGAGGAGGGCGCAGTGGAGACACCATATATTTT. This codes for CASSERGGRSGDTIYF.

The gene calls are TRBV19 and TRBJ1-2; D ambiguous. This CDR3 comprises 13 residues. Germline V gene data show CDR1 as LNHDA and CDR2 as SQIVND (reference sequence). Trimming removed 7 bases at V and 5 bases at J, with 14 bases between. The CDR3 region is CASTAGSPYGYTF. The CDR3 nucleotides are TGTGCCAGTACAGCCGGGAGCCCGTATGGCTACACCTTC.

The chain uses TRBV30 and TRBJ2-1; possibly TRBD1 or TRBD2 for D (5 bases each). CDR3 length equals 13 residues. In germline, CDR1 is GTSNPN, CDR2 SVGIG (reference sequence). With 5 bases removed from V and 6 bases from J, the gap between germline ends came to 14 bases. In DNA, the CDR3 is TGTGCCTGGGGCCGGGACCGAAGCAATGAGCAGTTCTTC. It is translated as CAWGRDRSNEQFF.

For this clone: The same CDR3 is also encoded by other DNA sequences in this sample. CDR3 in DNA: TGCGCCAGCAGCTTGGAGGGGGCTCGCACAGATACGCAGTATTTT. Its protein is CASSLEGARTDTQYF. V usage is TRBV5-1 and J usage is TRBJ2-3; 7 nucleotides agree with TRBD1. V lost 0 bases and J lost 1; bases outside the gene matches: 2. Germline CDR1 SGHRS, CDR2 YFSETQ. The CDR3 length is 15 residues.